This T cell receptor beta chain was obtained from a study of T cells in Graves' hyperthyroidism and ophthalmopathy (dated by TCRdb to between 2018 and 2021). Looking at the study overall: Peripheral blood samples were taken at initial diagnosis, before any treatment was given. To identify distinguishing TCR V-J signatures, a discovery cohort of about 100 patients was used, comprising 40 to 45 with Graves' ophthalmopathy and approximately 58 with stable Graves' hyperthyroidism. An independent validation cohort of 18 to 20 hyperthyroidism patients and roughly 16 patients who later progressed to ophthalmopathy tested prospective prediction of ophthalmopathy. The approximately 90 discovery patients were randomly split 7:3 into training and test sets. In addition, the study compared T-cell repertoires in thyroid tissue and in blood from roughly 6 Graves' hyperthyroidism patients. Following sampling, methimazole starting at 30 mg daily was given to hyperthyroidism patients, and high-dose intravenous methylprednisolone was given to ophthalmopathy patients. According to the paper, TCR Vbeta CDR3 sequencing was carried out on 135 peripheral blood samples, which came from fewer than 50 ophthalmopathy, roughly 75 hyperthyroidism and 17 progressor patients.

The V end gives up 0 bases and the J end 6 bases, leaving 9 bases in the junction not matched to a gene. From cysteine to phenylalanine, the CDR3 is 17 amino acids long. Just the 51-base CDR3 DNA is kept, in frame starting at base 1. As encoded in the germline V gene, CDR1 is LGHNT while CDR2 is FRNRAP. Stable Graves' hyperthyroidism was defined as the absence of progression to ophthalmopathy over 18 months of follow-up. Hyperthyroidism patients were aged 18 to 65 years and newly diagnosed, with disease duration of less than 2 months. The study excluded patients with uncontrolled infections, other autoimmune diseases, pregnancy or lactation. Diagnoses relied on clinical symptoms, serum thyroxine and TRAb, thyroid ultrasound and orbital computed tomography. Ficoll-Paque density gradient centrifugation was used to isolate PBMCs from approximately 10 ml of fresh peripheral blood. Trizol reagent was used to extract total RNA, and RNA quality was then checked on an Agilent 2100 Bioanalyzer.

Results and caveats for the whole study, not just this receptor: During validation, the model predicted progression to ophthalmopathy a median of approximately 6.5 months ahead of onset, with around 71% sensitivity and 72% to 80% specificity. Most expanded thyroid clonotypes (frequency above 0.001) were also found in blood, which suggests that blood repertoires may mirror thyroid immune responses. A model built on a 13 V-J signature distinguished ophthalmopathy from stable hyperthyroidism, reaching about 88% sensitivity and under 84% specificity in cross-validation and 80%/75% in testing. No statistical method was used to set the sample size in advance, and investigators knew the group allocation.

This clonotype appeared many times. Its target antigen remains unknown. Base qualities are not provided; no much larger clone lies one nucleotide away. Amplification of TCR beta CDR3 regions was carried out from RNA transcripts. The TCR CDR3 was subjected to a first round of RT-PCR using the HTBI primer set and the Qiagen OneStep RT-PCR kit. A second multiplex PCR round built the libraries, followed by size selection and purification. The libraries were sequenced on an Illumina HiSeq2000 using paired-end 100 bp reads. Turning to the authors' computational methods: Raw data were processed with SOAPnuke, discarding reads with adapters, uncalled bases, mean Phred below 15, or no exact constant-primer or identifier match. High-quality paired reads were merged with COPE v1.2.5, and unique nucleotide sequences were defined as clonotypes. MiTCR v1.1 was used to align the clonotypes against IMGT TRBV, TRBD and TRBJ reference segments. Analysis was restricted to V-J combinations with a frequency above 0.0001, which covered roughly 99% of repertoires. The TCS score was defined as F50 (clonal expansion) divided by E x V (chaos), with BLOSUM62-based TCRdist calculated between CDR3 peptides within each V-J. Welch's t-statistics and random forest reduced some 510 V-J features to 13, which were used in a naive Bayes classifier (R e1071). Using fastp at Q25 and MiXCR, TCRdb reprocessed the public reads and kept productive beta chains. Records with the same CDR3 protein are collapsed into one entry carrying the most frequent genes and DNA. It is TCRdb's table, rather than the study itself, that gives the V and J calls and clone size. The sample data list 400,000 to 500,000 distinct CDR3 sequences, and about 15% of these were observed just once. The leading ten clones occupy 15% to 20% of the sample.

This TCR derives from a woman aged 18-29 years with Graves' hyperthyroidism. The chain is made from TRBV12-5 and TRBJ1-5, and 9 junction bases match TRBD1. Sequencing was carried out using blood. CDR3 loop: CASGLVGVGTGRQPQHF. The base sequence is TGTGCTAGTGGTTTGGTTGGAGTTGGGACAGGGCGTCAGCCCCAGCATTTT.